Sequencing of this T cell receptor (beta chain) was carried out in a study of shared clonotypes between healthy human individuals. Study at large: Each donor contributed plates that comprised three CD4 naive, three CD4 memory, two CD8 naive and one CD8 memory.

CDR3 length equals 12 residues. Trimming removed 7 bases from V and 5 bases from J, with 9 bases in between. Germline V gene sequence: CDR1 MNHNS, CDR2 SASEGT. Replicate PCRs run on sorted subsets employed 200 ng DNA, around 31,000 T cell genomes. The method was immunoSEQ multiplex PCR; TCRdb's version includes in-frame clones alone and lacks a portion of them. The sample lists a few million clones, 90% to 95% occurring once. The study enrolled healthy HIV-negative adults without recent acute infections or vaccinations as donors. Sample: naive CD4+ T cells from PBMCs. Subset defined: CD45RA+ positively selected. The sequence came from a man between 18 and 35 years old in good health. Some clones in this sample may be carry-over from other donors' samples. V is TRBV6-1 and J is TRBJ1-5; unclear D gene. The CDR3 here is CASTQAYQPQHF. Here the CDR3 DNA reads TGTGCCAGCACACAAGCATATCAGCCCCAGCATTTT.